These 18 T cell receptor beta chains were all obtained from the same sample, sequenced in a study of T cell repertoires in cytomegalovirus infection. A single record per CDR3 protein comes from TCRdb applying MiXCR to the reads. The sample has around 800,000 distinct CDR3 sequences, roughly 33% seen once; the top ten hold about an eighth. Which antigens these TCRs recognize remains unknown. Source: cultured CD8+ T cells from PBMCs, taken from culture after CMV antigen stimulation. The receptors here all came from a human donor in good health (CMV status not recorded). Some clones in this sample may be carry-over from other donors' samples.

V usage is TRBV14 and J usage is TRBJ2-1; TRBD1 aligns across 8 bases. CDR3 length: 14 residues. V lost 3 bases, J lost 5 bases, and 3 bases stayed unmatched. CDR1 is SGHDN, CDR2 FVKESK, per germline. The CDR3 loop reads CASSHLGQDNEQFF. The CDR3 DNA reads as TGTGCCAGCAGCCATCTGGGACAGGACAATGAGCAGTTCTTC.

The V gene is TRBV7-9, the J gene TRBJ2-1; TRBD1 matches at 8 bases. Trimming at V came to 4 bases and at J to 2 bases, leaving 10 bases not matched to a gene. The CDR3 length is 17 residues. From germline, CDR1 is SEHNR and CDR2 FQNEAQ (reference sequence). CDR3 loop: CASSSPGGLRTYNEQFF. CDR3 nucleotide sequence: TGTGCCAGCAGCTCCCCAGGGGGCTTAAGGACCTACAATGAGCAGTTCTTC. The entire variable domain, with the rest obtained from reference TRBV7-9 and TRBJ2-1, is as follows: DTGVSQNPRHKITKRGQNVTFRCDPISEHNRLYWYRQTLGQGPEFLTYFQNEAQLEKSRLLSDRFSAERPKGSFSTLEIQRTEQGDSAMYLCASSSPGGLRTYNEQFFGPGTRLTVL.

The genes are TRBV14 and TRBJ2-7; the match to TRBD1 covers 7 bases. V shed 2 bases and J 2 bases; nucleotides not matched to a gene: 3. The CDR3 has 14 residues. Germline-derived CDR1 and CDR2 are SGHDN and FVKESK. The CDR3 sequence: CASSQKQGPYEQYV. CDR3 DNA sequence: TGTGCCAGCAGCCAAAAACAGGGGCCCTACGAGCAGTACGTC.

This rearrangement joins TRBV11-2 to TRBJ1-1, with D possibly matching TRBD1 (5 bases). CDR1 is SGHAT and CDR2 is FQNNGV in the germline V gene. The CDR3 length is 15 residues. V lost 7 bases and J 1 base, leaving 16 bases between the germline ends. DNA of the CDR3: TGTGCCAGCACCTGGGTCGGGACGGCGAACACTGAAGCTTTCTTT. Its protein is CASTWVGTANTEAFF.

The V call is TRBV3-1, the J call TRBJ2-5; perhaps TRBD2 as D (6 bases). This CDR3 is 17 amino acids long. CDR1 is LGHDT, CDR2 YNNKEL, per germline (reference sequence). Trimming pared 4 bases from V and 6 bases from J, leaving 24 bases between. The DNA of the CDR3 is TGTGCCAGCAGCCCTGGGGGACTCCACTACAGTCTGAAGACCCAGTACTTC. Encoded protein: CASSPGGLHYSLKTQYF.

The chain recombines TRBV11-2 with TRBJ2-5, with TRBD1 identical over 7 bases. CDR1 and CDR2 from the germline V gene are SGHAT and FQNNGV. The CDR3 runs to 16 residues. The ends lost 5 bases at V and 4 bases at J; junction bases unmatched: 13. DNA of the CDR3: TGTGCCAGCAGCACAGGGGCAGGAGTCTATCTAGAGACCCAGTACTTC. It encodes CASSTGAGVYLETQYF.

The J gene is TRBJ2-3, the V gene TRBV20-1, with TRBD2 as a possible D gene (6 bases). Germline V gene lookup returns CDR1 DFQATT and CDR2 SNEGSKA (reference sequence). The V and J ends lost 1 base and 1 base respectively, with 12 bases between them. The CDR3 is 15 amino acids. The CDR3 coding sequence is TGCAGTGCTAGAGGATGGACGGGGGGCACAGATACGCAGTATTTT. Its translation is CSARGWTGGTDTQYF.

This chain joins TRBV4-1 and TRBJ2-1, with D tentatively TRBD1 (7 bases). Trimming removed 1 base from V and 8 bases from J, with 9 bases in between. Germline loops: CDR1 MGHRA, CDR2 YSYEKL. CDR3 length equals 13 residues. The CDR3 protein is CASSQVRGDEQFF. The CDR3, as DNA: TGCGCCAGCAGCCAAGTCAGGGGGGATGAGCAGTTCTTC.

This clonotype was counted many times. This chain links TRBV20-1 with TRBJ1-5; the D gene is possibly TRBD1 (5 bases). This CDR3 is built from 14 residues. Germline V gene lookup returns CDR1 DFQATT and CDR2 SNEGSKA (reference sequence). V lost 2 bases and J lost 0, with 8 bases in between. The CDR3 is CSARQGNSNQPQHF. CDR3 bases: TGCAGTGCTAGACAGGGAAATAGCAATCAGCCCCAGCATTTT.

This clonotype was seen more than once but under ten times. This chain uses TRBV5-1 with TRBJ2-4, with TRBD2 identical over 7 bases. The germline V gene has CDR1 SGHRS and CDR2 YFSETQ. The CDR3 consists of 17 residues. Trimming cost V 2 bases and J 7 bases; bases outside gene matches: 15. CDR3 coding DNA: TGCGCCAGCAGCTTATCCGGGGGGAATCCCCCGCAGAACATTCAGTACTTC. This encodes CASSLSGGNPPQNIQYF. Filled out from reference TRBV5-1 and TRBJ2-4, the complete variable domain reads KAGVTQTPRYLIKTRGQQVTLSCSPISGHRSVSWYQQTPGQGLQFLFEYFSETQRNKGNFPGRFSGRQFSNSRSEMNVSTLELGDSALYLCASSLSGGNPPQNIQYFGAGTRLSVL.

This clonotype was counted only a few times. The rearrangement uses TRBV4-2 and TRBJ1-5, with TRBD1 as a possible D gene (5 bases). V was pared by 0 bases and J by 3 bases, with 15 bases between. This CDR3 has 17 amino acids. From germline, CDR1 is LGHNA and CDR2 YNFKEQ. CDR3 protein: CASSQEWQGENNQPQHF. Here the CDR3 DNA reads TGTGCCAGCAGCCAAGAATGGCAGGGTGAGAACAATCAGCCCCAGCATTTT.

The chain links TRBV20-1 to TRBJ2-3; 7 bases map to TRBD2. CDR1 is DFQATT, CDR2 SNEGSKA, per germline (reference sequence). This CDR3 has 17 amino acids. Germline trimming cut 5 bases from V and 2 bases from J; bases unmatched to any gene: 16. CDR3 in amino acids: CSAFPTLLAYDTDTQYF. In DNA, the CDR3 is TGCAGTGCTTTCCCCACCCTACTAGCGTATGACACAGATACGCAGTATTTT.

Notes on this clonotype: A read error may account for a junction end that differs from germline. The CDR3 protein is CASSQAGPDTEAFF. The CDR3 region has the DNA TGTGCCAGCAGCCAGGCGGGCCCGGACACTGAAGCTTTCTTT. The J gene is TRBJ1-1, the V gene TRBV4-1; D is ambiguous. The V gene's germline CDR1 is MGHRA and CDR2 YSYEKL. The CDR3 totals 14 residues.

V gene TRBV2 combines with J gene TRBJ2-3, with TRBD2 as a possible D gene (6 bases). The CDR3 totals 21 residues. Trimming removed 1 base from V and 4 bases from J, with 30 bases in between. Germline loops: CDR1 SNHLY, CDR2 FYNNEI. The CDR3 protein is CASSEGGGYLSRFPRPDTQYF. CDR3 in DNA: TGTGCCAGCAGTGAAGGTGGGGGGTACCTATCACGCTTCCCACGGCCAGATACGCAGTATTTT.

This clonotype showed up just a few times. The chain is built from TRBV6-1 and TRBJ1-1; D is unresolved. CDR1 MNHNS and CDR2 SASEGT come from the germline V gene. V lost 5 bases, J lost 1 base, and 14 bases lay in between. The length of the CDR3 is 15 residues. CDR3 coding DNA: TGTGCCAGCAGTACCCGAATGGCCGGGAACACTGAAGCTTTCTTT. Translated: CASSTRMAGNTEAFF.

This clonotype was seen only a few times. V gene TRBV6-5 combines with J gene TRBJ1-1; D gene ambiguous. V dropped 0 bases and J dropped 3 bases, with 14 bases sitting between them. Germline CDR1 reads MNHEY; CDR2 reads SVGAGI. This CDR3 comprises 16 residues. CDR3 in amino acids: CASSYSTLTKDTEAFF. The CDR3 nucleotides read TGTGCCAGCAGTTACTCGACCCTAACTAAGGACACTGAAGCTTTCTTT.

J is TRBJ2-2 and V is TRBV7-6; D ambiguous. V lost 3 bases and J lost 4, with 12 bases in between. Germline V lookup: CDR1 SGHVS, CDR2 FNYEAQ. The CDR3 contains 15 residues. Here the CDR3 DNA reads TGTGCCAGCAGCTTTAAGGGCCTAGGCACCGGGGAGCTGTTTTTT. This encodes CASSFKGLGTGELFF.

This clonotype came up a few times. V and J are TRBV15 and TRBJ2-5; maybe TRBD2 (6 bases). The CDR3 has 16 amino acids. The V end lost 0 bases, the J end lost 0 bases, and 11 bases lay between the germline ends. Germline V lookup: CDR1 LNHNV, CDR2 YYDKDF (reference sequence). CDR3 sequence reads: CATSRESLAYQETQYF. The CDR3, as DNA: TGTGCCACCAGCAGAGAATCACTAGCTTACCAAGAGACCCAGTACTTC.